Following are 12 T cell receptor beta chains from one sample sequenced in a study of blood T cell repertoires in COVID-19. Clones were read by immunoSEQ multiplex PCR, and TCRdb kept only the in-frame ones, dropping some. The repertoire holds more than 95,000 clones, around 70% seen once, with around 5.9% in the top ten. The specimen sequenced was peripheral blood. These receptors were taken from a man aged 55-75 years with acute or convalescent COVID-19.

In this sample, this clone turned up a few times. This rearrangement joins TRBV3-1 (or the pseudogene TRBV3-2) to TRBJ2-7; the D gene is possibly TRBD1 (5 bases). CDR3 length: 16 amino acids. CDR1 LGHDT and CDR2 YNNKEL come from the germline V gene (reference sequence). The V and J ends lost 4 bases and 2 bases respectively, with 18 bases between them. The CDR3 sequence: CASSRRQRTVTYEQYF. The CDR3 bases are TGTGCCAGCAGCCGTAGACAGCGAACCGTTACCTACGAGCAGTACTTC.

This clone was seen a few times. This rearrangement joins TRBV4-1 to TRBJ2-1; D not certain. The CDR3 runs 19 residues. Trimming removed 5 bases from V and 0 bases from J, with 23 bases in between. Germline assignment: CDR1 MGHRA and CDR2 YSYEKL. The CDR3 nucleotides are TGCGCCAGCAGCTTAGACCTCCAGAGTGACTTCCCCTCCTACAATGAGCAGTTCTTC. Protein product: CASSLDLQSDFPSYNEQFF.

This clone was observed a single time. The chain uses TRBV7-9 and TRBJ2-7; D possibly corresponds to TRBD2 (6 bases). CDR3 length: 12 residues. V dropped 5 bases and J dropped 2 bases, with 7 bases sitting between them. CDR1 is SEHNR and CDR2 is FQNEAQ in the germline V gene (reference sequence). The CDR3, as DNA: TGTGCCAGCAGCCGCGGGGCCTACGAGCAGTACTTC. Protein sequence: CASSRGAYEQYF.

The chain uses TRBV4-1 and TRBJ1-2; D perhaps matches TRBD1 (6 bases). CDR3 size: 15 residues. Trimming cost V 0 bases and J 4 bases, with 12 bases left between them. The germline gives CDR1 MGHRA, CDR2 YSYEKL. The CDR3: CASSQEAGVGYGYTF. CDR3 bases: TGCGCCAGCAGCCAAGAGGCAGGGGTAGGCTATGGCTACACCTTC.

This clone came up once. The gene calls are TRBV19 and TRBJ1-2, with a tentative D call TRBD1 (5 bases). CDR1 LNHDA and CDR2 SQIVND come from the germline V gene (reference sequence). The length of the CDR3 is 15 residues. Trimming pared 9 bases from V and 4 bases from J, leaving 21 bases between. CDR3 DNA sequence: TGTGCCAGCCTTAGTCGGGGTCAGGGAGGCTATGGCTACACCTTC. Its translation: CASLSRGQGGYGYTF. The full variable domain, completed using reference TRBV19 and TRBJ1-2, is DGGITQSPKYLFRKEGQNVTLSCEQNLNHDAMYWYRQDPGQGLRLIYYSQIVNDFQKGDIAEGYSVSREKKESFPLTVTSAQKNPTAFYLCASLSRGQGGYGYTFGSGTRLTVV.

The chain links TRBV3-1 (or the pseudogene TRBV3-2) to TRBJ1-2, with TRBD1 as a possible D gene (6 bases). Trimming stripped 2 bases from V and 5 bases from J, with 9 bases between. The germline CDR1 and CDR2 sequences are LGHDT and YNNKEL (reference sequence). The CDR3 covers 13 residues. The CDR3 protein is CASSQFQGYGYTF. The CDR3 nucleotides are TGTGCCAGCAGCCAATTCCAGGGGTATGGCTACACCTTC.

In nucleotides, the CDR3 is TGTGCCAGCTCACCAGAAGGGGCAGGATCAACGGAAAAACTGTTTTTT. Residues: CASSPEGAGSTEKLFF. This chain joins TRBV18 and TRBJ1-4, with D possibly TRBD1 on 5 matching bases. The germline V gene encodes CDR1 KGHSH and CDR2 LQKENI. This CDR3 is built from 16 residues. Trimming shortened V by 2 bases and J by 8 bases, and 18 bases separated the two germline ends.

The sample holds a few counts of this clone. The chain is built from TRBV7-9 and TRBJ2-7, with TRBD2 matching over 7 bases. This CDR3 has 14 residues. Per the germline V gene, CDR1 is SEHNR and CDR2 is FQNEAQ (reference sequence). The V and J ends lost 6 bases and 3 bases, in that order; junction bases with no gene match: 8. CDR3 residues: CASSLGGRSYEQYF. The CDR3 nucleotides are TGTGCCAGCAGTCTCGGCGGGAGAAGCTACGAGCAGTACTTC.

The chain recombines TRBV5-1 with TRBJ1-1; 8 nucleotides line up with TRBD1. Germline CDR1 reads SGHRS; CDR2 reads YFSETQ. The V segment lost 3 bases and the J segment 1 base; nucleotides outside the gene matches: 5. This CDR3 has 15 residues. CDR3 protein: CASSSPGTGNTEAFF. The CDR3 region has the DNA TGCGCCAGCAGCTCTCCCGGGACAGGGAACACTGAAGCTTTCTTT.

The chain recombines TRBV3-1 (or the pseudogene TRBV3-2) with TRBJ2-3; no clear D. The CDR3 consists of 14 residues. Trimming stripped 4 bases from V and 0 bases from J, with 8 bases between. Germline lookup yields CDR1 LGHDT and CDR2 YNNKEL (reference sequence). The CDR3 sequence is CASSPRTSTDTQYF. The CDR3 DNA reads TGTGCCAGCAGCCCACGTACTAGCACAGATACGCAGTATTTT.

This chain links TRBV27 with TRBJ2-3, with D unresolved. The CDR3 runs to 15 residues. V was shortened by 5 bases and J by 2 bases, with 14 bases between the two germline ends. Germline CDR1 reads MNHEY; CDR2 reads SMNVEV (reference sequence). The CDR3 here is CASSRDSANTDTQYF. The CDR3 DNA is TGTGCCAGCAGTCGTGACTCAGCGAACACAGATACGCAGTATTTT.

On this clone: Since a much larger clone is just one base distant, this may be a read error. V is TRBV5-1 and J is TRBJ1-4, with a weak D call TRBD1 (5 bases). V lost 4 bases, J lost 0 bases, and 7 bases lay in between. Looked up from germline, CDR1 is SGHRS and CDR2 is YFSETQ. There are 14 residues in the CDR3. The CDR3, as DNA: TGCGCCAGCAGCGTGACAGCAACTAATGAAAAACTGTTTTTT. It specifies CASSVTATNEKLFF.